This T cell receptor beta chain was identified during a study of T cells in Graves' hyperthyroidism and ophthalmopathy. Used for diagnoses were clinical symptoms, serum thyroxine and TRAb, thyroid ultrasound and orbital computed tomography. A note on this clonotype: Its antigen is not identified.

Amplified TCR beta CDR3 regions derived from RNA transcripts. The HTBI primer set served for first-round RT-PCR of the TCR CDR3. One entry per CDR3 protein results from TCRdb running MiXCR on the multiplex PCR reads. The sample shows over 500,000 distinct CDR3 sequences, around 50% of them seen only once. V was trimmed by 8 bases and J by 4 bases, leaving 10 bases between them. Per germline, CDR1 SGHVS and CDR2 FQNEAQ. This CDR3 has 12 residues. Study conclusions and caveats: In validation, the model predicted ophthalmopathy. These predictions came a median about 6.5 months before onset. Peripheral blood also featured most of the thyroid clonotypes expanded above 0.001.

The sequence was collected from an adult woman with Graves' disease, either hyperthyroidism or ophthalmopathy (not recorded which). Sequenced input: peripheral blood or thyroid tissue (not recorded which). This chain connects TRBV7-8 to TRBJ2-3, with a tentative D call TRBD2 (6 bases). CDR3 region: CASGRDPDTQYF. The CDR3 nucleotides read TGTGCCAGCGGGCGGGATCCAGATACGCAGTATTTT.